This T cell receptor (beta chain) came from a study of blood T cell repertoires in COVID-19. The CDR3 totals 14 residues. CDR1 SNHLY and CDR2 FYNNEI come from the germline V gene. V dropped 8 bases and J dropped 1 base, with 14 bases sitting between them. Sequencing used immunoSEQ multiplex PCR; TCRdb keeps in-frame clones, though not all of them. The sample lists 85,000 to 95,000 clones, 70% to 90% seen once, with approximately 8% in the top ten. This clone was found a few times. The rearrangement joins TRBV2 to TRBJ1-1; D gene unclear. This sequence was found in a human donor with acute or convalescent COVID-19. The donor label of this sample is uncertain. Sequencing used peripheral blood. The CDR3, as DNA: TGTGCCAGCTCCGTAGACAAACGGAACACTGAAGCTTTCTTT. This translates into CASSVDKRNTEAFF.